A selection of T cell receptor beta chains follows, all from one sample in a study of blood T cell repertoires in COVID-19. Assay: immunoSEQ multiplex PCR; the TCRdb copy retains only in-frame clones and omits some. The table shows some 320,000 clones, with around nine tenths occurring only once. What was sequenced was PBMCs or T cells enriched from blood (not recorded which). These receptors came from a man aged 55 to 70 who had recovered from COVID-19. The CDR3 runs from the conserved cysteine through the conserved F or W. The D gene is left open where the match is weak. Size is omitted from some rows. Given values are once, few, many or a class for expanded clones.

j_gene	abundance	d_gene	v_gene	CDR3nt	CDR3aa
TRBJ2-7	-	TRBD2	TRBV5-6	TGTGCCAGCAGCTTGCTAGCGGGAGCGGTCTACGAGCAGTACTTC	CASSLLAGAVYEQYF
TRBJ2-2	-	TRBD2	TRBV6-5	TGTGCCAGCAGTTACCGGGAGGGCCGGACCGGGGAGCTGTTTTTT	CASSYREGRTGELFF
TRBJ2-7	-	TRBD2	TRBV5-4	TGTGCCAGCAGCTTGCGGCTAGCGGGAACCGACGAGCAGTACTTC	CASSLRLAGTDEQYF
TRBJ2-7	-	-	TRBV2	TGTGCCAGCAGTGAAGCGCTACTAGCTACCTACGAGCAGTACTTC	CASSEALLATYEQYF
TRBJ2-7	-	-	TRBV28	TGTGCCAGCAGTTTGCAGTACGAGCAGTACTTC	CASSLQYEQYF
TRBJ1-1	few	-	TRBV5-8	TGTGCCAGCAGCTTTGGCAGGGGTATCGGGAACACTGAAGCTTTCTTT	CASSFGRGIGNTEAFF
TRBJ1-5	once	TRBD1	TRBV18	TGTGCCAGCTCACCGCAGACAGGGAGAGAACCCCAGCATTTT	CASSPQTGREPQHF
TRBJ1-1	-	TRBD1	TRBV3-1/TRBV3-2	TGTGCCAGCAGCCCTTCAGGGGGCTATCTATCACAGACTGAAGCTTTCTTT	CASSPSGGYLSQTEAFF
TRBJ1-2	-	-	TRBV28	TGTGCCAGCAGTCGGGGGAGGTATGGCTACACCTTC	CASSRGRYGYTF
TRBJ2-3	-	-	TRBV11-1	TGTGCCAGCAGCCCGAGCGAGAGGGCTGGCACAGATACGCAGTATTTT	CASSPSERAGTDTQYF
TRBJ2-7	-	-	TRBV25-1	TGTGCCAGCAGTCAAACTAGAACTAACCGATACGAGCAGTACTTC	CASSQTRTNRYEQYF
TRBJ1-2	-	-	TRBV6-2/TRBV6-3	TGTGCCAGCAGTTACAGTCCCAGGGTATCGGATGGCTACACCTTC	CASSYSPRVSDGYTF
TRBJ1-5	-	-	TRBV28	TGTGCCAGCCGGGGGGCAGATCAGCCCCAGCATTTT	CASRGADQPQHF
TRBJ1-1	-	-	TRBV28	TGTGCCAGCAGTCAAACAGGGTTCGGCGGAGCTTTCTTT	CASSQTGFGGAFF
TRBJ2-3	-	TRBD1	TRBV2	TGTGCCAGCAGTGAAGACAGGGGGGCAGATACGCAGTATTTT	CASSEDRGADTQYF
TRBJ2-7	once	-	TRBV4-1	TGCGCCAGCAGTCGAGAGGGGGTTTCCGAGCAGTACTTC	CASSREGVSEQYF
TRBJ2-7	-	TRBD2	TRBV6-5	TGTGCCAGCAAGGGACTAGCGGGAGGGACCTACGAGCAGTACTTC	CASKGLAGGTYEQYF
TRBJ1-5	-	-	TRBV5-6	TGTGCCAGCAGCTTGGGGGCAGGGGTCGGGCAGCCCCAGCATTTT	CASSLGAGVGQPQHF
TRBJ1-1	-	TRBD1	TRBV5-1	TGCGCCAGCAGCCCGCCCGGGACAGGGAGGAGTGAAGGTCGGGGTAAAGCTGAAGCTTTCTTT	CASSPPGTGRSEGRGKAEAFF
TRBJ2-1	-	TRBD1	TRBV5-1	TGCGCCAGCAGCTGGCTCCAGGGCAGGGGGTCCGCCAATGAGCAGTTCTTC	CASSWLQGRGSANEQFF
TRBJ2-7	-	TRBD2	TRBV7-2	TGTGCCAGCAGCTTAGAAAGCGGGAGGGCCCAATACGAGCAGTACTTC	CASSLESGRAQYEQYF
TRBJ1-1	-	-	TRBV3-1/TRBV3-2	TGTGCCAGCACCACCGGGGGGACCACTGAAGCTTTCTTT	CASTTGGTTEAFF